This paragraph reports one TCR beta chain. As yet, its antigen is unknown. Only in-frame clones appear in the TCRdb table, and some are missing; sequencing was by immunoSEQ multiplex PCR. The sample has roughly 150,000 clones, 88% seen once. This CDR3 comprises 13 residues. Trimming cost V 6 bases and J 7 bases, with 15 bases left between them. In germline, CDR1 is MDHEN, CDR2 SYDVKM. The sample belongs to a study of T cell responses to AZD1222 COVID-19 vaccine. Findings and limits, study-wide: Donor demographics were predominantly white British with a female majority; clonal diversity may be underestimated. Spike-specific TCR breadth and depth both grew after two AZD1222 doses.

The clonotype was recovered from an adult in good health. The chain joins TRBV28 to TRBJ1-1; D is unclear. Sequencing used peripheral blood, obtained on day 0 of AZD1222 vaccination. CDR3 loop: CASRTEGIGEAFF. For the CDR3, the DNA is TGTGCCAGCAGAACGGAAGGTATCGGTGAAGCTTTCTTT.